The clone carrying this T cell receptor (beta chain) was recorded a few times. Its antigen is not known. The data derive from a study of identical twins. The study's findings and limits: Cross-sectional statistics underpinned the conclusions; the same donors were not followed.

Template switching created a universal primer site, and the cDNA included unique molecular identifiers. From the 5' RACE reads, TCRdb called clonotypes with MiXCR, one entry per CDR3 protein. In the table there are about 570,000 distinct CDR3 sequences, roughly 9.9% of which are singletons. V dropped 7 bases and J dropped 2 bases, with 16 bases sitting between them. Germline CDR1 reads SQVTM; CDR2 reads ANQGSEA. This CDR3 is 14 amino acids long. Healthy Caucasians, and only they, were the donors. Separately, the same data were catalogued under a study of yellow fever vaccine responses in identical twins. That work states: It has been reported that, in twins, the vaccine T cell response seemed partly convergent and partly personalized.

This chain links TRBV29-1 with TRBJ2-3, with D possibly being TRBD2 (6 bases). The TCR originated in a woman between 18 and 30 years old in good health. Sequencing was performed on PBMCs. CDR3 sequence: CSAHGGGATDTQYF. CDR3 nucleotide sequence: TGCAGCGCCCACGGCGGCGGGGCCACAGATACGCAGTATTTT.